This T cell receptor (beta chain) originates from a study of blood T cell repertoires in COVID-19. For the study at large: COVID-19 samples, acute and convalescent, were from the United States, Italy and Spain. PBMCs, B-cell-depleted T cells, or T cells were the source of the cDNA or gDNA that made up the material.

V shed 4 bases and J shed 4 bases, with 16 bases lying between them. The germline V gene has CDR1 MDHEN and CDR2 SYDVKM. CDR3 size: 15 residues. Original data processing: Quantification of nucleated cells was approximated via reference gene primer amplification. Sequencing used immunoSEQ multiplex PCR; TCRdb keeps in-frame clones, though not all of them. V, J and clone size were drawn from that table, and D and trimming were deduced from the DNA. The table lists about 120,000 clones, 82% of them singletons. This clone was counted a few times. The sequencing sample was made of peripheral blood. The V gene is TRBV28, the J gene TRBJ1-1; D unresolved. The clonotype originates from a man aged 65-85 years with acute or convalescent COVID-19. The CDR3 spells CASSSPSPPGTEAFF. In DNA, the CDR3 is TGTGCCAGCAGTTCCCCTTCCCCCCCGGGCACTGAAGCTTTCTTT.